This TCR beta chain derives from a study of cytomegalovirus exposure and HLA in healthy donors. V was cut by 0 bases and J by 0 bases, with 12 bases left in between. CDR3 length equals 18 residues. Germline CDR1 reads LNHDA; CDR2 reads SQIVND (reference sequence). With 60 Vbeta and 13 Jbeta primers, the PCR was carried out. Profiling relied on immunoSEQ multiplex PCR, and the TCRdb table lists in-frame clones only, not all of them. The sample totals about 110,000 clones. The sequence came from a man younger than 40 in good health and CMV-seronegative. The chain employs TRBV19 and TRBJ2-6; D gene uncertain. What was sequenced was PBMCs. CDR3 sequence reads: CASSIDPPLSSGANVLTF. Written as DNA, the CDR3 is TGTGCCAGTAGTATAGATCCCCCGCTGAGCTCTGGGGCCAACGTCCTGACTTTC.